The 25 T cell receptor beta chains presented below share a single source sample, sequenced in a study of radiation and T cells in renal cell carcinoma. Assay used: immunoSEQ multiplex PCR; TCRdb lists only in-frame clones, some missing. The table has roughly 53,000 clones, around 83% seen once. Time point meaning: baseline pretreatment blood. Described treatment: 15 Gy SBRT to primary tumor, nephrectomy 4 weeks later. Sequencing was performed on blood, taken from a patient whose treatment included radiotherapy and nephrectomy. Receptors were obtained from a woman aged 70-85 years with renal cell carcinoma.

This chain links TRBV7-9 with TRBJ1-2; possible D gene TRBD1, 5 bases. This CDR3 has 14 residues. In germline, CDR1 is SEHNR, CDR2 FQNEAQ (reference sequence). Trimming shortened V by 4 bases and J by 1 base, and 10 bases separated the two germline ends. CDR3 nucleotide sequence: TGTGCCAGCAGCTCCGGGACGGTTAACTATGGCTACACCTTC. It is translated as CASSSGTVNYGYTF.

The V gene is TRBV6-1, the J gene TRBJ1-3; 7 bases agree with TRBD1. CDR3 size: 15 residues. The germline gives CDR1 MNHNS, CDR2 SASEGT. The V gene end was trimmed by 7 bases and the J gene end by 2 bases; junction bases not matched to a gene: 8. The CDR3 loop reads CASIQSQGTGNTIYF. As DNA, the CDR3 is TGTGCCAGCATACAATCACAGGGGACTGGAAACACCATATATTTT.

The chain couples TRBV6-1 to TRBJ1-1; a possible D gene is TRBD1 (5 bases). Trimming removed 3 bases from V and 2 bases from J, with 13 bases in between. CDR1 is MNHNS, CDR2 SASEGT, per germline. The CDR3 covers 15 residues. In DNA, the CDR3 is TGTGCCAGCAGTGACACCGGGACGGGTAACACTGAAGCTTTCTTT. Protein sequence: CASSDTGTGNTEAFF.

This rearrangement joins TRBV6-5 to TRBJ2-1; the D gene is possibly TRBD1 (5 bases). There are 14 residues in the CDR3. CDR1 is MNHEY and CDR2 is SVGAGI in the germline V gene. Trimming left V 8 bases short and J 7 bases short, with 18 bases between. CDR3 sequence reads: CASGAQGNWNEQFF. The DNA for the CDR3 is TGTGCCAGCGGGGCCCAGGGAAATTGGAATGAGCAGTTCTTC.

The chain couples TRBV11-2 to TRBJ2-7; no clear D. This CDR3 spans 13 amino acids. The V end lost 3 bases, the J end lost 2 bases, and 8 bases lay between the germline ends. Germline CDR1 reads SGHAT; CDR2 reads FQNNGV. This CDR3 reads CASSLAEAYEQYF. CDR3 in DNA: TGTGCCAGCAGCTTGGCGGAAGCCTACGAGCAGTACTTC.

This clone was found once. The rearrangement joins TRBV5-1 to TRBJ1-1; tentative D call: TRBD1 (6 bases). This CDR3 spans 16 amino acids. Germline values: CDR1 SGHRS, CDR2 YFSETQ. V was pared by 5 bases and J by 2 bases, with 19 bases between. The CDR3: CASSSIPLQGNTEAFF. CDR3 coding DNA: TGCGCCAGCAGTTCGATTCCTCTACAGGGTAACACTGAAGCTTTCTTT.

This chain links TRBV5-1 with TRBJ1-2; 9 bases are shared with TRBD1. This CDR3 region has 13 residues. With 3 bases clipped from V and 8 bases from J, the junction kept 5 bases outside the gene matches. Germline V lookup: CDR1 SGHRS, CDR2 YFSETQ. DNA for the CDR3: TGCGCCAGCAGCTCGGGACAGGGAGAGGGCTACACCTTC. Amino acids: CASSSGQGEGYTF.

This clone was detected only a few times. The gene calls are TRBV6-5 and TRBJ2-1, with TRBD2 matching over 7 bases. Per the germline V gene, CDR1 is MNHEY and CDR2 is SVGAGI. With 8 bases clipped from V and 9 bases from J, the junction kept 13 bases outside the gene matches. The CDR3 covers 14 residues. For the CDR3, the DNA is TGTGCCAGCGAGCCCCCGGGACTATCTGTTGAGCAGTTCTTC. It encodes CASEPPGLSVEQFF.

The chain couples TRBV7-2 to TRBJ2-6; D is possibly TRBD1 or TRBD2 (6 bases each). This CDR3 is built from 17 residues. Trimming cost V 1 base and J 2 bases, with 12 bases left between them. Per germline, CDR1 SGHTA and CDR2 FQGNSA. The CDR3 spells CASSLEGGIAGANVLTF. The CDR3 DNA is TGTGCCAGCAGCTTAGAAGGGGGGATAGCTGGGGCCAACGTCCTGACTTTC. Variable domain in full (rest from reference TRBV7-2 and TRBJ2-6): GAGVSQSPSNKVTEKGKDVELRCDPISGHTALYWYRQSLGQGLEFLIYFQGNSAPDKSGLPSDRFSAERTGGSVSTLTIQRTQQEDSAVYLCASSLEGGIAGANVLTFGAGSRLTVL.

V gene TRBV4-2 combines with J gene TRBJ1-3; tentatively, D is TRBD1 (5 bases). V was trimmed by 1 base and J by 4 bases, leaving 20 bases between them. Germline lookup yields CDR1 LGHNA and CDR2 YNFKEQ. The CDR3 is 18 amino acids. This CDR3 reads CASSQGWPGRISGNTIYF. The CDR3 DNA reads TGTGCCAGCAGCCAAGGCTGGCCGGGACGGATCTCCGGAAACACCATATATTTT.

CDR3 in amino acids: CASSTSDRAYNEQFF. DNA for the CDR3: TGCGCCAGCAGCACCTCGGACAGGGCCTACAATGAGCAGTTCTTC. The rearrangement uses TRBV5-1 and TRBJ2-1, with 8 bases aligning to TRBD1. With V trimmed by 4 bases and J by 2 bases, 5 bases remained unmatched. CDR1 and CDR2 from the germline V gene are SGHRS and YFSETQ. There are 15 residues in the CDR3.

The rearrangement uses TRBV4-1 and TRBJ2-7; 9 bases match TRBD1. V shed 2 bases and J 6 bases; nucleotides not matched to a gene: 5. Germline CDR1 is MGHRA and CDR2 is YSYEKL. The CDR3 contains 14 residues. The CDR3 region is CASSQLGTGTEQYF. Written as DNA, the CDR3 is TGCGCCAGCAGCCAACTCGGGACAGGGACCGAGCAGTACTTC.

The chain carries TRBV19 and TRBJ1-1; TRBD1 is a possible D gene (5 bases). The V and J ends lost 2 bases and 9 bases respectively, with 13 bases between them. This CDR3 is built from 13 residues. Germline lookup yields CDR1 LNHDA and CDR2 SQIVND (reference sequence). The CDR3 DNA follows: TGTGCCAGTAGTATATCCGGGACCCTCCAAGCTTTCTTT. As protein: CASSISGTLQAFF.

The CDR3 nucleotides read TGTGCCAGCAGTGTGCTCCGGACTGCCTACGAGCAGTACTTC. Protein sequence: CASSVLRTAYEQYF. The chain is built from TRBV5-5 and TRBJ2-7; D perhaps matches TRBD2 (5 bases). Germline lookup yields CDR1 SGHKS and CDR2 YYEKEE (reference sequence). V dropped 5 bases and J dropped 2 bases, with 14 bases sitting between them. CDR3 length: 14 residues.

V gene TRBV19 combines with J gene TRBJ1-1; D is unresolved. V lost 4 bases, J lost 7 bases, and 7 bases lay in between. The CDR3 consists of 11 residues. Per the germline V gene, CDR1 is LNHDA and CDR2 is SQIVND (reference sequence). CDR3 sequence (DNA): TGTGCCAGTAGTACCCAGGTTGAAGCTTTCTTT. This codes for CASSTQVEAFF.

This clone has only a few counts. V gene TRBV5-4 combines with J gene TRBJ2-3; TRBD1 agrees at 9 bases. Germline CDR1 SGHNT, CDR2 YYREEE (reference sequence). V dropped 0 bases and J dropped 4; count of bases not matched to a gene: 9. CDR3 length: 17 amino acids. The CDR3 region has the DNA TGTGCCAGCAGCTTGGTCCCCGGGACAGGGAAGCCAGATACGCAGTATTTT. Encoded protein: CASSLVPGTGKPDTQYF.

J is TRBJ1-1 and V is TRBV20-1, with 7 nucleotides matching TRBD1. This CDR3 spans 11 amino acids. Germline V gene lookup returns CDR1 DFQATT and CDR2 SNEGSKA (reference sequence). V lost 8 bases and J lost 5; bases outside the gene matches: 5. This CDR3 reads CSFTQGTEAFF. The CDR3 DNA reads TGCAGTTTCACACAGGGGACTGAAGCTTTCTTT.

The V and J genes are TRBV10-3 and TRBJ1-2; D is unresolved. The V end was cut by 3 bases, the J end by 10 bases, with 12 bases between. The CDR3 consists of 12 residues. Germline V gene sequence: CDR1 ENHRY, CDR2 SYGVKD. CDR3 sequence reads: CAISDQRTNYTF. CDR3 nucleotides: TGTGCCATCAGTGACCAACGGACCAACTACACCTTC.

The genes are TRBV19 and TRBJ1-1; the match to TRBD1 covers 10 bases. CDR1 is LNHDA, CDR2 SQIVND, per germline (reference sequence). J lost 7 bases, V lost 3 bases, and 5 bases had no gene match. This CDR3 spans 14 amino acids. For the CDR3, the DNA is TGTGCCAGTAGTATCGACAGGGGGCGTGGTGAAGCTTTCTTT. Protein sequence: CASSIDRGRGEAFF. Variable domain in full (rest from reference TRBV19 and TRBJ1-1): DGGITQSPKYLFRKEGQNVTLSCEQNLNHDAMYWYRQDPGQGLRLIYYSQIVNDFQKGDIAEGYSVSREKKESFPLTVTSAQKNPTAFYLCASSIDRGRGEAFFGQGTRLTVV.

The J gene is TRBJ1-5, the V gene TRBV7-9, with a possible D match to TRBD1 (6 bases). The CDR3 is 15 amino acids. Germline CDR1 reads SEHNR; CDR2 reads FQNEAQ (reference sequence). Trimming cost V 1 base and J 2 bases, with 9 bases left between them. Here the CDR3 DNA reads TGTGCCAGCAGCTTAGAGGCAGGGGGCAATCAGCCCCAGCATTTT. This sequence encodes CASSLEAGGNQPQHF. The whole variable domain, remainder taken from reference TRBV7-9 and TRBJ1-5, is DTGVSQNPRHKITKRGQNVTFRCDPISEHNRLYWYRQTLGQGPEFLTYFQNEAQLEKSRLLSDRFSAERPKGSFSTLEIQRTEQGDSAMYLCASSLEAGGNQPQHFGDGTRLSIL.

This sequence joins TRBV29-1 and TRBJ1-1; D remains unclear. The germline V gene has CDR1 SQVTM and CDR2 ANQGSEA. This CDR3 is built from 11 residues. The CDR3 region has the DNA TGCACCGTCGAAGGGAACACTGAAGCTTTCTTT. This codes for CTVEGNTEAFF.

The rearrangement joins TRBV9 to TRBJ1-5; TRBD1 agrees at 8 bases. This CDR3 region has 15 residues. J was trimmed by 7 bases and V by 3 bases; bases with no gene match: 9. Germline V gene lookup returns CDR1 SGDLS and CDR2 YYNGEE. The CDR3 DNA is TGTGCCAGCAGCGGACAGGGGTCTGCCCACCAGCCCCAGCATTTT. This sequence encodes CASSGQGSAHQPQHF.

V gene TRBV27 combines with J gene TRBJ2-7; TRBD1 matches 11 bases. Germline CDR1 and CDR2: MNHEY and SMNVEV (reference sequence). Losses at the gene ends were 8 bases for V and 7 bases for J; bases not matched to a gene: 7. CDR3 size: 13 residues. The DNA of the CDR3 is TGTGCCAGCTCGGACAGGGGGCTAGGGGAGCAGTACTTC. Protein: CASSDRGLGEQYF.

The chain links TRBV5-8 to TRBJ2-7, with D perhaps TRBD1 (6 bases). V dropped 5 bases and J dropped 4 bases, with 16 bases sitting between them. The CDR3 sequence is 14 residues long. CDR1 and CDR2 from the germline V gene are SGHTS and YDEGEE. In nucleotides, the CDR3 is TGTGCCAGCAGTCCCCGGGACAAACTATACGAGCAGTACTTC. Residues: CASSPRDKLYEQYF.

This chain uses TRBV19 with TRBJ1-2; D unclear. The V and J ends lost 5 bases and 0 bases respectively, with 7 bases between them. The CDR3 spans 13 residues. CDR1 is LNHDA, CDR2 SQIVND, per germline (reference sequence). The CDR3 sequence is CASSRTSNYGYTF. In DNA, the CDR3 is TGTGCCAGTAGTCGTACTTCTAACTATGGCTACACCTTC. The full variable domain, its missing parts supplied by reference TRBV19 and TRBJ1-2, is DGGITQSPKYLFRKEGQNVTLSCEQNLNHDAMYWYRQDPGQGLRLIYYSQIVNDFQKGDIAEGYSVSREKKESFPLTVTSAQKNPTAFYLCASSRTSNYGYTFGSGTRLTVV.